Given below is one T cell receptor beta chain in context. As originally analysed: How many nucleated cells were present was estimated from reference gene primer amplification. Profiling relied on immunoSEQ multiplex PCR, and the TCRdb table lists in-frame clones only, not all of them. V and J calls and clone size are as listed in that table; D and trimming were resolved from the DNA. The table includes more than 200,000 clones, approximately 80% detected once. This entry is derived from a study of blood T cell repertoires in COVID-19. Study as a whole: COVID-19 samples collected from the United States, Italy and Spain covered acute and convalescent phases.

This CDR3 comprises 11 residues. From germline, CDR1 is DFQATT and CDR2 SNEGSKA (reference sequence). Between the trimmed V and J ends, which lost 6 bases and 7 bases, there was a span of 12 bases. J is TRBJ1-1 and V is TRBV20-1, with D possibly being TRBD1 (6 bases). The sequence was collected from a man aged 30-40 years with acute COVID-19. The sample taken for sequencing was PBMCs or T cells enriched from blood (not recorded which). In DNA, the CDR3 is TGCAGTGCGTACAGGGTCAATGAAGCTTTCTTT. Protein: CSAYRVNEAFF.